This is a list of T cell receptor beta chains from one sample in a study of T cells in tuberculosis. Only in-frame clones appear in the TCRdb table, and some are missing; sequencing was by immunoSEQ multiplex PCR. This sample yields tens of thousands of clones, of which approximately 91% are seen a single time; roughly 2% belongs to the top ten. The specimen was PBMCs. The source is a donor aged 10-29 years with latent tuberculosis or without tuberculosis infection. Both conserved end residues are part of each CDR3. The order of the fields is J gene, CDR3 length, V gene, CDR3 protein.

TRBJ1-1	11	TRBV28	CASSQTVEAFF
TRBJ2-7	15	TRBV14	CASSQIAGGGYEQYF
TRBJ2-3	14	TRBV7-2	CASSIGLGTDTQYF
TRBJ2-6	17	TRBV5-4	CASSLVAGFSGANVLTF
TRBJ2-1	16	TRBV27	CASSFLTGGKYNEQFF
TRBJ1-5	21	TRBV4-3	CASSQQIWRFGNRDSNQPQHF
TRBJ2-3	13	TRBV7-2	CASSRDYTDTQYF
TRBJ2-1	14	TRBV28	CASSGDRGHNEQFF
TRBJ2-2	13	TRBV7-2	CASSFYETGELFF
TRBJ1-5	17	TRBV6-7	CASSYSIRGARGQPQHF
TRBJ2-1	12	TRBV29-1	CSAQDRRDEQFF
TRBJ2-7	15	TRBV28	CASRTLTSGSYEQYF
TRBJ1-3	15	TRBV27	CASGFSGGPGNTIYF
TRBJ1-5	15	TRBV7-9	CASSLMSNSNQPQHF
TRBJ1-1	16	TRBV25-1	CASSPQGGFLNTEAFF
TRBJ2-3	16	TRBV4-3	CASSSRPTAGDGTQYF
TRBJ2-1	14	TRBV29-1	CSALDSISYNEQFF
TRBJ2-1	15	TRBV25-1	CASRQRESVYNEQFF
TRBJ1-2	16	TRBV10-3	CAISRGRLYFNYGYTF
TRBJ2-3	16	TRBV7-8	CASVLSDGGRTDTQYF
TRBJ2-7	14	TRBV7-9	CASSLGLSSYEQYF
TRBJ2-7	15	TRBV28	CASSPSRPGAYEQYF
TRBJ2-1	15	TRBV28	CASSVGQTSFNEQFF
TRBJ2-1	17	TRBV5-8	CASSTPGLASSYNEQFF
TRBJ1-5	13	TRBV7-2	CASSPDNNQPQHF
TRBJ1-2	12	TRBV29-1	CSVVVGGSGYTF
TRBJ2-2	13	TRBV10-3	CATSSGVPGELFF
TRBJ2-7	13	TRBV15	CATSRTGGYEQYF
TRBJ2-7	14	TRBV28	CASSPGGTLNEQYF
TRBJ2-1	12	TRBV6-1	CASSRLSGEQFF
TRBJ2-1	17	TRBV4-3	CASSQERPGLVGHEQFF
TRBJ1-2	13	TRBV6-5	CASSPRLSYGYTF
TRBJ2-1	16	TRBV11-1	CASSRGLAGAYNEQFF
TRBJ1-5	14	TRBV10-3	CAISQGASNQPQHF
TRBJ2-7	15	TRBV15	CATSRGNRGYYEQYF
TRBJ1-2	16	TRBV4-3	CASSHSAGTGAVGYTF
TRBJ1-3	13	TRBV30	CAWRGTGGNTIYF
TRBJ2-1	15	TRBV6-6	CASIRDRGSYDEQFF
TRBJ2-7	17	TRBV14	CASSQDRFGTAPYEQYF
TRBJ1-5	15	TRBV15	CATSRPDRDNQPQHF
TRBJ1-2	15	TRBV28	CASSFPGQGSYGYTF
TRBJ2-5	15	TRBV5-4	CASSPGQGSPETQYF
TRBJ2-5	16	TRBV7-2	CASSLLSRGGPETQYF